Presented here are 10 T cell receptor beta chains from one specimen sequenced in a study of blood T cell repertoires in COVID-19. Only in-frame clones appear in the TCRdb table, and some are missing; sequencing was by immunoSEQ multiplex PCR. This sample has around 190,000 clones, with around 79% found just once. The sample comprised peripheral blood. The receptors were gathered from a woman aged 40 to 50 with COVID-19, enrolled during active disease.

This chain connects TRBV30 to TRBJ2-3, with 13 bases that match TRBD2. Germline values: CDR1 GTSNPN, CDR2 SVGIG (reference sequence). V dropped 2 bases and J dropped 11; count of bases not matched to a gene: 10. The CDR3 is 15 amino acids. The CDR3 spells CAWSSGLAGYVKQYF. CDR3 coding DNA: TGTGCCTGGAGTTCGGGACTAGCGGGGTATGTAAAGCAGTATTTT. Supplemented by reference TRBV30 and TRBJ2-3, the full variable domain reads SQTIHQWPATLVQPVGSPLSLECTVEGTSNPNLYWYRQAAGRGLQLLFYSVGIGQISSEVPQNLSASRPQDRQFILSSKKLLLSDSGFYLCAWSSGLAGYVKQYFGPGTRLTVL.

This chain joins TRBV5-4 and TRBJ1-2; D is possibly TRBD1 (5 bases). V was clipped by 6 bases and J by 2 bases, with 14 bases between them. CDR1 and CDR2 from the germline V gene are SGHNT and YYREEE (reference sequence). This CDR3 has 14 residues. Here the CDR3 DNA reads TGTGCCAGCACCTCATCGGGGGGGAACTATGGCTACACCTTC. It translates to CASTSSGGNYGYTF.

The chain joins TRBV7-9 to TRBJ2-2, with 8 bases lining up with TRBD2. J lost 3 bases, V lost 5 bases, and 5 bases had no gene match. Germline V gene lookup returns CDR1 SEHNR and CDR2 FQNEAQ (reference sequence). The CDR3 covers 15 residues. CDR3 sequence: CASSRGTSHTGELFF. CDR3 DNA sequence: TGTGCCAGCAGCCGTGGGACTAGTCACACCGGGGAGCTGTTTTTT. The complete variable domain, with remaining parts taken from reference TRBV7-9 and TRBJ2-2, reads DTGVSQNPRHKITKRGQNVTFRCDPISEHNRLYWYRQTLGQGPEFLTYFQNEAQLEKSRLLSDRFSAERPKGSFSTLEIQRTEQGDSAMYLCASSRGTSHTGELFFGEGSRLTVL.

The chain carries TRBV3-1 (or the pseudogene TRBV3-2) and TRBJ1-3; 10 bases are a match to TRBD1. The CDR3 has 14 residues. After removal of 4 bases from V and 10 bases from J, the junction contained 7 bases not matched to a gene. Germline V CDR1 and CDR2: LGHDT, YNNKEL (reference sequence). Here the CDR3 reads CASSPRQGASTIYF. The CDR3 DNA reads as TGTGCCAGCAGCCCCAGACAGGGGGCAAGTACCATATATTTT.

The chain joins TRBV5-4 to TRBJ2-5; no clear D. Germline CDR1 reads SGHNT; CDR2 reads YYREEE (reference sequence). V shed 4 bases and J shed 4 bases, with 17 bases lying between them. The CDR3 spans 15 residues. CDR3 DNA: TGTGCCAGCAGCCCGTGGAGTGCGGCACGAGAGACCCAGTACTTC. Protein: CASSPWSAARETQYF.

V is TRBV2 and J is TRBJ2-7, with D unresolved. The CDR3 extends over 12 amino acids. Per germline, CDR1 SNHLY and CDR2 FYNNEI. Trimming stripped 7 bases from V and 6 bases from J, with 13 bases between. CDR3: CASMVDLGEQYF. As DNA, the CDR3 is TGTGCCAGCATGGTCGACTTGGGCGAGCAGTACTTC.

The V gene is TRBV5-5, the J gene TRBJ2-7; weak D call: TRBD2 (6 bases). The CDR3 loop spans 16 amino acids. V was shortened by 3 bases and J by 2 bases, with 18 bases between the two germline ends. In germline, CDR1 is SGHKS, CDR2 YYEKEE (reference sequence). The CDR3 region is CASSYWRGRSTYEQYF. The CDR3 DNA sequence: TGTGCCAGCAGCTACTGGCGGGGTAGGAGCACCTACGAGCAGTACTTC.

In nucleotides, the CDR3 is TGTGCCTGGAGTACTATAAACAATGAGCAGTTCTTC. It is translated as CAWSTINNEQFF. The genes are TRBV30 and TRBJ2-1; no firm D call. This CDR3 has 12 residues. Germline lookup yields CDR1 GTSNPN and CDR2 SVGIG (reference sequence). V lost 2 bases to trimming and J lost 5 bases, with 7 bases between them.

The chain couples TRBV20-1 to TRBJ2-3, with D hard to call. This CDR3 is 13 amino acids long. Germline CDR1 is DFQATT and CDR2 is SNEGSKA (reference sequence). The V end lost 3 bases, the J end lost 7 bases, and 14 bases lay between the germline ends. This chain's CDR3 is CSASALTSHTQYF. CDR3 in DNA: TGCAGTGCTAGTGCCCTAACGTCGCATACGCAGTATTTT.

About this clone: Other DNA variants within this sample encode the same CDR3. The V call is TRBV5-1, the J call TRBJ2-5, with 13 bases aligning to TRBD2. Germline trimming cut 0 bases from V and 2 bases from J; bases unmatched to any gene: 1. There are 16 residues in the CDR3. Germline loops: CDR1 SGHRS, CDR2 YFSETQ. The CDR3 bases are TGCGCCAGCAGCTTGGTACTAGCGGGGGGGCAAGAGACCCAGTACTTC. It codes for CASSLVLAGGQETQYF.